A selection of T cell receptor beta chains follows, all from one sample in a study of blood T cell repertoires in COVID-19. Assay used: immunoSEQ multiplex PCR; TCRdb lists only in-frame clones, some missing. Of about 93,000 clones listed, roughly 90% were seen once; the top ten hold 1.5%. Sequenced material: peripheral blood. These receptor sequences come from a human donor with active COVID-19. The donor label of this sample is uncertain. The CDR3 runs from the conserved cysteine through the conserved F or W. The order of the fields is clone size, V gene, J gene, D gene, CDR3 protein, CDR3 DNA. D genes are given only for firm matches. Clone size is not always given. Where it is, it says once, few, many or a class for expanded clones.

-	TRBV5-1	TRBJ1-4	TRBD1	CASSLEGRGDEKLFF	TGCGCCAGCAGCTTGGAAGGCAGGGGGGATGAAAAACTGTTTTTT
-	TRBV18	TRBJ1-2	-	CASSPIQGTLGYGYTF	TGTGCCAGCTCACCAATACAGGGAACCTTGGGCTATGGCTACACCTTC
-	TRBV5-6	TRBJ1-1	-	CASSLAAGAEAFF	TGTGCCAGCAGCTTGGCTGCAGGCGCTGAAGCTTTCTTT
-	TRBV4-2	TRBJ1-2	-	CASSQDLSGYGYTF	TGTGCCAGCAGCCAAGATTTGTCAGGCTATGGCTACACCTTC
-	TRBV5-1	TRBJ2-5	TRBD2	CASSWGLAGGPSRETQYF	TGCGCCAGCAGCTGGGGACTAGCGGGGGGGCCATCCCGAGAGACCCAGTACTTC
-	TRBV2	TRBJ2-7	-	CASREGLVVGYIYEQYF	TGTGCCAGCAGGGAGGGTCTTGTGGTGGGGTATATATACGAGCAGTACTTC
-	TRBV19	TRBJ1-5	TRBD1	CASSFLQGGLDQPQHF	TGTGCCAGTAGTTTCTTACAGGGGGGCCTTGATCAGCCCCAGCATTTT
-	TRBV2	TRBJ1-4	TRBD1	CASSRTGSEKLFF	TGTGCCAGCTCCAGGACAGGGAGTGAAAAACTGTTTTTT
-	TRBV4-1	TRBJ1-2	TRBD1	CASSLRDRGFYGYTF	TGCGCCAGCAGCCTACGGGACAGGGGTTTCTATGGCTACACCTTC
-	TRBV4-3	TRBJ2-3	-	CASSQSPRPGADTQYF	TGCGCCAGCAGCCAATCACCCCGTCCGGGAGCAGATACGCAGTATTTT
-	TRBV28	TRBJ2-2	-	CASRRLGHNTGELFF	TGTGCCAGCAGACGATTGGGACATAACACCGGGGAGCTGTTTTTT
-	TRBV28	TRBJ2-7	-	CASSFRPVTYEQYF	TGTGCCAGCAGTTTCAGGCCGGTTACCTACGAGCAGTACTTC
-	TRBV6-2/TRBV6-3	TRBJ2-7	-	CASSYSEHIRYEQYF	TGTGCCAGCAGTTACTCGGAGCATATACGATACGAGCAGTACTTC
-	TRBV4-3	TRBJ2-3	-	CASSLSDRRTDTQYF	TGCGCCAGCAGCCTCAGCGATAGGAGGACAGATACGCAGTATTTT
once	TRBV6-5	TRBJ2-7	-	CASSFGVTYEQYF	TGTGCCAGCAGTTTCGGGGTCACATACGAGCAGTACTTC
-	TRBV27	TRBJ1-4	-	CASSRAGSNEKLFF	TGTGCCAGCAGCCGGGCGGGGTCTAATGAAAAACTGTTTTTT
-	TRBV6-2/TRBV6-3	TRBJ2-7	TRBD2	CASSPRLAGGYEQYF	TGTGCCAGCAGCCCAAGACTAGCGGGGGGCTACGAGCAGTACTTC
few	TRBV4-3	TRBJ1-6	TRBD1	CASSQFSPGQGASPLHF	TGCGCCAGCAGCCAGTTTTCCCCGGGACAGGGAGCCTCACCCCTCCACTTT
-	TRBV5-4	TRBJ2-5	-	CASSLGGQETQYF	TGTGCCAGCAGCTTGGGCGGTCAAGAGACCCAGTACTTC
-	TRBV18	TRBJ2-1	-	CASSGQTGRNEQFF	TGTGCCAGCTCAGGACAGACAGGGAGGAATGAGCAGTTCTTC
-	TRBV19	TRBJ2-1	TRBD2	CASSRLAGYHEQFF	TGTGCCAGTAGTAGACTAGCAGGTTACCATGAGCAGTTCTTC
-	TRBV6-2/TRBV6-3	TRBJ2-7	-	CASSYRLTTPQEQYF	TGTGCCAGCAGTTACAGGTTGACTACTCCTCAAGAGCAGTACTTC
-	TRBV5-4	TRBJ2-7	-	CASSLASGSYEQYF	TGTGCCAGCAGCTTGGCCTCGGGGAGCTACGAGCAGTACTTC
-	TRBV24-1	TRBJ1-3	-	CATGYRVSSGNTIYF	TGTGCCACCGGATACAGGGTCAGCTCTGGAAACACCATATATTTT
-	TRBV29-1	TRBJ1-2	TRBD1	CSVFHRGLNYGYTF	TGCAGCGTTTTCCACAGGGGCTTAAACTATGGCTACACCTTC
-	TRBV5-1	TRBJ2-3	TRBD1	CASSLGSTGGPDTQYF	TGCGCCAGCAGCTTGGGATCGACAGGGGGCCCAGATACGCAGTATTTT
-	TRBV12-3/TRBV12-4	TRBJ1-1	-	CASSLTGYTEAFF	TGTGCCAGCAGCCTAACAGGGTACACTGAAGCTTTCTTT
-	TRBV5-1	TRBJ1-2	TRBD1	CASSLRATGTGANYGYTF	TGCGCCAGCAGCTTGAGGGCGACAGGGACAGGGGCCAACTATGGCTACACCTTC
-	TRBV30	TRBJ1-1	-	CAWSHLTVLGTEAFF	TGTGCCTGGAGCCACTTGACAGTATTGGGCACTGAAGCTTTCTTT
-	TRBV19	TRBJ2-2	-	CASSIDPTVGELFF	TGTGCCAGTAGTATAGATCCTACAGTCGGGGAGCTGTTTTTT
-	TRBV7-2	TRBJ2-1	TRBD2	CASSSLAGGPDEQFF	TGTGCCAGCAGCTCACTAGCGGGGGGGCCGGATGAGCAGTTCTTC
-	TRBV6-5	TRBJ2-3	TRBD2	CASSYSGLADTQYF	TGTGCCAGCAGTTACTCGGGACTAGCAGATACGCAGTATTTT
-	TRBV5-1	TRBJ2-3	TRBD1	CASSGTGARTDTQYF	TGCGCCAGCAGCGGGACAGGGGCGAGAACAGATACGCAGTATTTT
few	TRBV12-2	TRBJ1-6	-	CASRLASAGQGAQGNSPLHF	TGTGCAAGTCGCTTAGCGTCCGCGGGACAGGGGGCGCAGGGTAATTCACCCCTCCACTTT
few	TRBV6-5	TRBJ1-6	TRBD1	CASSRTGLNSPLHF	TGTGCCAGCAGCAGGACAGGACTTAATTCACCCCTCCACTTT
-	TRBV7-2	TRBJ2-7	-	CASSPAKPYEQYF	TGTGCCAGCAGCCCAGCGAAGCCCTACGAGCAGTACTTC
-	TRBV7-3	TRBJ2-2	-	CASSLGGSRELFF	TGTGCCAGCAGCTTAGGGGGGAGCCGGGAGCTGTTTTTT
-	TRBV12-3/TRBV12-4	TRBJ1-3	-	CASSLEGNTIYF	TGTGCCAGCAGTTTGGAGGGAAACACCATATATTTT
-	TRBV6-6	TRBJ1-5	-	CASSTRQNSNQPQHF	TGTGCCAGCAGCACGAGACAGAATAGCAATCAGCCCCAGCATTTT
-	TRBV5-1	TRBJ1-4	TRBD1	CASSFTGTGYEKLFF	TGCGCCAGCAGCTTTACCGGGACAGGGTATGAAAAACTGTTTTTT
-	TRBV4-2	TRBJ1-3	TRBD1	CASSARGPAWNTIYF	TGTGCCAGTTCCGCCAGGGGGCCCGCCTGGAACACCATATATTTT
-	TRBV5-1	TRBJ2-1	TRBD1	CASSLEQGAYEQFF	TGCGCCAGCAGCTTGGAACAGGGGGCCTATGAGCAGTTCTTC